The rows below give T cell receptor beta chains drawn from one sample of a study of radiotherapy plus CTLA-4 blockade in lung cancer. Some clones are missing from TCRdb's copy, which holds only in-frame ones; the method was immunoSEQ multiplex PCR. This table has approximately 80,000 clones, approximately 80% appearing once. The input for sequencing was peripheral blood, taken from a patient treated with radiotherapy plus ipilimumab. These receptors all stem from a human donor with non-small cell lung cancer who had stable disease on radiotherapy plus ipilimumab. Both conserved end residues are part of each CDR3. D genes are given only for firm matches. A row's size may be missing; if present it is once, few, many or a size class.

j_call v_call d_call clone_size cdr3_nt cdr3_aa
TRBJ2-5 TRBV9 TRBD2 - TGTGCCAGCAGCGACGAGCTAGCGGGAGTTGAGACCCAGTACTTC CASSDELAGVETQYF
TRBJ1-2 TRBV6-1 - - TGTGCCAGCAGTGACCGTAACTATGGCTACACCTTC CASSDRNYGYTF
TRBJ2-3 TRBV27 TRBD2 - TGTGCCACCCGTGGGACTAGCGGCACAGATACGCAGTATTTT CATRGTSGTDTQYF
TRBJ2-3 TRBV9 - - TGTGCCAGCAGCGTTGGTCGGGAGTCAGATACGCAGTATTTT CASSVGRESDTQYF
TRBJ1-4 TRBV12-2 - few TGTGCAAGTCGCTTAGTGGGACAGGAAAAACTGTTTTTT CASRLVGQEKLFF
TRBJ2-5 TRBV7-3 - - TGTGCCAGCAGCTTAAAAATCGGGGGCGCAAGAGAGACCCAGTACTTC CASSLKIGGARETQYF
TRBJ2-7 TRBV11-2 - - TGTGCCAGCAGCTTAAGGTACGAGCAGTACTTC CASSLRYEQYF
TRBJ1-1 TRBV18 - - TGTGCCAGCTCTCCCCAAGGGGGTCGCACTGAAGCTTTCTTT CASSPQGGRTEAFF
TRBJ2-1 TRBV5-1 TRBD1 - TGCGCCAGCAGCTTACGGACAGGCTACAATGAGCAGTTCTTC CASSLRTGYNEQFF
TRBJ1-2 TRBV5-4 - - TGTGCCAGCAGTTTCCCCGGGACACGTTATGGCTACACCTTC CASSFPGTRYGYTF
TRBJ1-2 TRBV11-2 - - TGTGCCAGCAGCTCAGGACGTTCCTATGGCTACACCTTC CASSSGRSYGYTF
TRBJ2-5 TRBV11-2 - once TGTGCCAGCAGCTTCAATGCGGATGGCGTCGGGACCCAGTACTTC CASSFNADGVGTQYF
TRBJ1-5 TRBV9 - - TGTGCCAGCAGCGAGGGTGTTGGGGAGTTTAATCAGCCCCAGCATTTT CASSEGVGEFNQPQHF
TRBJ2-7 TRBV5-5 TRBD1 - TGTGCCAGCACCCCAACCGACAGGGCGATCACCTACGAGCAGTACTTC CASTPTDRAITYEQYF
TRBJ2-1 TRBV5-4 - - TGTGCCAGCAGCCAGGGCGGGCGGAACAATGAGCAGTTCTTC CASSQGGRNNEQFF
TRBJ1-2 TRBV2 - - TGTGCCAGCAGTGGGCGAGGGACGCACTATGGCTACACCTTC CASSGRGTHYGYTF
TRBJ1-6 TRBV28 - - TGTGCCAGCAGAAGGGGGGGCTATAATTCACCCCTCCACTTT CASRRGGYNSPLHF
TRBJ2-7 TRBV6-5 - - TGTGCCAGCAGTTCGCCCGGATTGAGCCAGTACTTC CASSSPGLSQYF
TRBJ1-1 TRBV18 - - TGTGCCAGCTCACCAGGCCGGTCAGAAGCTTTCTTT CASSPGRSEAFF
TRBJ2-7 TRBV10-2 TRBD2 - TGCGCCGCCGGGGTGACTAGCGGGACCTCCGAGCAGTACTTC CAAGVTSGTSEQYF
TRBJ1-3 TRBV5-4 - - TGTGCCAGCAGCTATCGGGATTCCGGAAACACCATATATTTT CASSYRDSGNTIYF
TRBJ2-1 TRBV6-1 TRBD2 - TGTGCCAGCAGGGAGGCGGGGGGGCCCAATGAGCAGTTCTTC CASREAGGPNEQFF
TRBJ2-1 TRBV4-1 - - TGCGCCAGCAGCCAAGCTAATCAGCAGTTCTTC CASSQANQQFF
TRBJ2-3 TRBV19 TRBD1 - TGTGCCAGTAGGACAACAGGGGAAGATACGCAGTATTTT CASRTTGEDTQYF
TRBJ2-1 TRBV7-3 TRBD2 - TGTGCCAGCAGCCCTAACCAACTAGCGGGAGGGCCCGATGAGCAGTTCTTC CASSPNQLAGGPDEQFF
TRBJ1-2 TRBV30 - - TGTGCCTGGACCCATAGAGGGAAATATGGCTACACCTTC CAWTHRGKYGYTF
TRBJ1-2 TRBV7-9 TRBD1 once TGTGCCAGCAGCAGGGACAGGGGGGCCGACACCTTC CASSRDRGADTF
TRBJ2-1 TRBV19 - - TGTGCCAGTAGTATAGTGCTGGCAGGGGATGAGCAGTTCTTC CASSIVLAGDEQFF
TRBJ1-6 TRBV15 - - TGTGCCACCAGCAGAGGAGACGGGGGAAATTCACCCCTCCACTTT CATSRGDGGNSPLHF
TRBJ2-1 TRBV15 - - TGTGCCACCAGCAGAGATAGGCAGGGGCTCTTACTAGAGCAGTTCTTC CATSRDRQGLLLEQFF
TRBJ2-5 TRBV7-7 TRBD1 - TGTGCTAGCAGCTTCGCAGGGGGCCGGGAGACCCAGTACTTC CASSFAGGRETQYF
TRBJ1-2 TRBV19 - - TGTGCCAGCTCTAGGGGTCGGGGAACCGTCTATGGCCACACCTTC CASSRGRGTVYGHTF
TRBJ2-7 TRBV14 - - TGTGCCAGCAGCCAAACAGGGAGGGCGCGTCACTACGAGCAGTACTTC CASSQTGRARHYEQYF
TRBJ2-6 TRBV7-3 - - TGTGCCAGCAGCTTAAGTCCGGGGGCATCTGGGGCCAACGTCCTGACTTTC CASSLSPGASGANVLTF
TRBJ1-4 TRBV6-5 - - TGTGCCAGCTCGACGTACGCAACTAATGAAAAACTGTTTTTT CASSTYATNEKLFF
TRBJ1-1 TRBV7-2 - - TGTGCCAGCAGCTTAGGCGGGGGGCGCGGGACTGAAGCTTTCTTT CASSLGGGRGTEAFF
TRBJ2-5 TRBV18 - - TGTGCCAGCTCACCCACGTTACAAGAGACCCAGTACTTC CASSPTLQETQYF
TRBJ2-7 TRBV28 TRBD1 - TGTGCCAGCAGTCCGAGGGACAGTTTTACGGAGCAGTACTTC CASSPRDSFTEQYF
TRBJ2-3 TRBV4-2 TRBD2 - TGTGCCAGCAGCTTAGATGCGACTAGCGGCACAGATACGCAGTATTTT CASSLDATSGTDTQYF
TRBJ2-1 TRBV5-1 - - TGCGCCAGCAGCTATACCTTGGGGAGCTCCTACAATGAGCAGTTCTTC CASSYTLGSSYNEQFF
TRBJ1-5 TRBV30 TRBD1 - TGTGCCTGGAGTGTAACAGGGGGCAATCAGCCCCAGCATTTT CAWSVTGGNQPQHF
TRBJ2-5 TRBV19 - - TGTGCCAGTAGTGCAGACAGCAAAGAGACCCAGTACTTC CASSADSKETQYF
TRBJ2-3 TRBV10-3 TRBD1 - TGTGCCATCAGTGAGTCAGACAGGGGTTTCGCAGATACGCAGTATTTT CAISESDRGFADTQYF
TRBJ1-1 TRBV5-6 - - TGTGCCAGCAGCTTGGCCCTCACTGAAGCTTTCTTT CASSLALTEAFF
TRBJ2-5 TRBV11-1 - - TGTGCCAGCAGCAACGACCGGGGGGAGACCCAGTACTTC CASSNDRGETQYF
TRBJ2-5 TRBV5-6 - - TGTGCTAGCAGCTTGATCGCTCGAGGGACAGAGACCCAGTACTTC CASSLIARGTETQYF
TRBJ2-3 TRBV27 TRBD2 - TGTGCCAGCAGTTTACCGAAACTAGCGGGAGAATTAGATACGCAGTATTTT CASSLPKLAGELDTQYF
TRBJ2-7 TRBV6-1 - - TGTGCCAGCAGTGCTTTACATGGGGACTACGAGCAGTACTTC CASSALHGDYEQYF
TRBJ2-3 TRBV4-2 TRBD2 once TGTGCCAGCAGCCAAGACCCCGGGACTAGCGGGGGGGCGACAGATACGCAGTATTTT CASSQDPGTSGGATDTQYF
TRBJ1-5 TRBV30 - once TGTGCCTGGAGTGTAGACAGGTACAATCAGCCCCAGCATTTT CAWSVDRYNQPQHF